A selection of T cell receptor beta chains follows, all from one sample in a study of cytomegalovirus exposure and HLA in healthy donors. The method was immunoSEQ multiplex PCR; TCRdb's version includes in-frame clones alone and lacks a portion of them. Found here are 120,000 or so clones, 60% to 85% of them singletons; the top ten hold 1.3%. Sequenced: PBMCs. These receptors were collected from a woman in her thirties in good health and CMV-seronegative. Both conserved end residues are part of each CDR3. A D gene is named only where the DNA matches it firmly. Where a row states a size, it is once, few, many or the class of an expanded clone; other rows omit it.

D: TRBD1; J: TRBJ2-7; V: TRBV5-1; size: once; DNA: TGCGCCAGCACCGGGACAGACTCCTACGAGCAGTACTTC; CDR3: CASTGTDSYEQYF
D: -; J: TRBJ2-2; V: TRBV4-1; size: -; DNA: TGCGCCAGCAGCCATTTACAGGGAGCCGGCACCGGGGAGCTGTTTTTT; CDR3: CASSHLQGAGTGELFF
D: TRBD2; J: TRBJ2-1; V: TRBV11-3; size: -; DNA: TGTGCCAGCTCCGGGAGGGCAAATGAGCAGTTCTTC; CDR3: CASSGRANEQFF
D: -; J: TRBJ2-5; V: TRBV29-1; size: -; DNA: TGCAGCGTTAGGCCTAGGACAACACAAGAGACCCAGTACTTC; CDR3: CSVRPRTTQETQYF
D: TRBD1; J: TRBJ1-2; V: TRBV28; size: -; DNA: TGTGCCAGCAGTGCCGGACAGGGGCGCCTCTACTATGGCTACACCTTC; CDR3: CASSAGQGRLYYGYTF
D: TRBD1; J: TRBJ1-5; V: TRBV10-3; size: few; DNA: TGTGCCATCCGTCCGGACAGGGGTCAGCCCCAGCATTTT; CDR3: CAIRPDRGQPQHF
D: TRBD2; J: TRBJ2-1; V: TRBV6-6; size: once; DNA: TGTGCCAGCAGTACCCGGACTAGCGAACCCTACAATGAGCAGTTCTTC; CDR3: CASSTRTSEPYNEQFF
D: TRBD1; J: TRBJ1-5; V: TRBV9; size: -; DNA: TGTGCCAGCAGCGTTACAGGGGCCAATCAGCCCCAGCATTTT; CDR3: CASSVTGANQPQHF
D: -; J: TRBJ1-1; V: TRBV6-5; size: few; DNA: TGTGCCAGCAGTTCCCCGGTCGGGGGGATGAACACTGAAGCTTTCTTT; CDR3: CASSSPVGGMNTEAFF
D: -; J: TRBJ2-7; V: TRBV15; size: -; DNA: TGTGCCACCAGCAGAGTTGAAGGGGACAACTACGAGCAGTACTTC; CDR3: CATSRVEGDNYEQYF
D: -; J: TRBJ1-1; V: TRBV6-1; size: -; DNA: TGTGCCAGCTCGAGAACCTTTGTTGACACTGAAGCTTTCTTT; CDR3: CASSRTFVDTEAFF
D: -; J: TRBJ1-4; V: TRBV5-1; size: once; DNA: TGCGCCAGCAGCTTGGCCCAAGCCTCAGGTGAAAAACTGTTTTTT; CDR3: CASSLAQASGEKLFF
D: TRBD2; J: TRBJ2-3; V: TRBV7-9; size: -; DNA: TGTGCCAGCAGCAAGAAATCTAGCGGGAGGGCGGATACGCAGTATTTT; CDR3: CASSKKSSGRADTQYF
D: TRBD1; J: TRBJ1-5; V: TRBV19; size: -; DNA: TGTGCCAGTAGTGTCGCCTCTTTACGAACGCGGGGACAGGGACGTAATAGCAATCAGCCCCAGCATTTT; CDR3: CASSVASLRTRGQGRNSNQPQHF
D: TRBD1; J: TRBJ1-4; V: TRBV6-1; size: -; DNA: TGTGCCAGCAGGATGACAGGGGATGAAAAACTGTTTTTT; CDR3: CASRMTGDEKLFF
D: -; J: TRBJ2-7; V: TRBV14; size: -; DNA: TGTGCCAGCAGCCAACTGACAGGTGCCCTCGACGAGCAGTACTTC; CDR3: CASSQLTGALDEQYF
D: TRBD1; J: TRBJ2-7; V: TRBV13; size: -; DNA: TGTGCCAGCAGCAATAAAGCCGGGACAGGGGGGTACGAGCAGTACTTC; CDR3: CASSNKAGTGGYEQYF
D: -; J: TRBJ2-2; V: TRBV30; size: -; DNA: TGTGCCTGGAGTGCTTCAGGGGGGTTCCTACCCGGGGAGCTGTTTTTT; CDR3: CAWSASGGFLPGELFF
D: -; J: TRBJ1-1; V: TRBV6-5; size: -; DNA: TGTGCCAGCAGTTCGGGGGGGAAAGCTGAAGCTTTCTTT; CDR3: CASSSGGKAEAFF
D: -; J: TRBJ2-5; V: TRBV5-1; size: -; DNA: TGCGCCAGCAGCCGGGTCGGACAGGGAGGGTTTGGAGAGACCCAGTACTTC; CDR3: CASSRVGQGGFGETQYF
D: TRBD1; J: TRBJ2-3; V: TRBV7-3; size: few; DNA: TGTGCCAGCAGCCTACAGGGGGCGACAGATACGCAGTATTTT; CDR3: CASSLQGATDTQYF
D: TRBD2; J: TRBJ2-7; V: TRBV7-9; size: -; DNA: TGTGCCAGCAGCTTAGCCGGGACTAGCGGGTCCTACGAGCAGTACTTC; CDR3: CASSLAGTSGSYEQYF
D: TRBD1; J: TRBJ2-7; V: TRBV28; size: -; DNA: TGTGCCAGCAGTCGACAGGGCCACGAGCAGTACTTC; CDR3: CASSRQGHEQYF
D: -; J: TRBJ2-1; V: TRBV4-2; size: -; DNA: TGTGCCAGCAGCGACCAGGGGAACAATGAGCAGTTCTTC; CDR3: CASSDQGNNEQFF
D: TRBD2; J: TRBJ2-3; V: TRBV2; size: -; DNA: TGTGCCAGCAGTGTACTAGCGGTAGGGTATACAGATACGCAGTATTTT; CDR3: CASSVLAVGYTDTQYF
D: TRBD1; J: TRBJ1-4; V: TRBV4-2; size: -; DNA: TGTGCCAGCAGCCGAGACGGGACAGGGTCAACTAATGAAAAACTGTTTTTT; CDR3: CASSRDGTGSTNEKLFF
D: -; J: TRBJ2-5; V: TRBV14; size: -; DNA: TGTGCCAGCAGGCCAAGTGGCCGACTGTACGACCAAGAGACCCAGTACTTC; CDR3: CASRPSGRLYDQETQYF
D: -; J: TRBJ1-1; V: TRBV4-3; size: -; DNA: TGCGCCAGCAGCCAAAGAGGGAACACTGAAGCTTTCTTT; CDR3: CASSQRGNTEAFF
D: TRBD1; J: TRBJ1-1; V: TRBV6-5; size: -; DNA: TGTGCCAGCAGTTACGGGGACAGGGGGGACACTGAAGCTTTCTTT; CDR3: CASSYGDRGDTEAFF
D: TRBD2; J: TRBJ2-5; V: TRBV7-9; size: -; DNA: TGTGCCAGCAGTGCACGGACGGGGGGTCAAGAGACCCAGTACTTC; CDR3: CASSARTGGQETQYF
D: -; J: TRBJ2-3; V: TRBV13; size: -; DNA: TGTGCCAGCAGCTTACAGGGTTCAGATACGCAGTATTTT; CDR3: CASSLQGSDTQYF
D: -; J: TRBJ1-2; V: TRBV10-2; size: -; DNA: TGCGCCAGCAGTGACCCTTTCCCCCAGGGGAGTTATGGCTACACCTTC; CDR3: CASSDPFPQGSYGYTF
D: -; J: TRBJ1-2; V: TRBV7-9; size: -; DNA: TGTGCCAGCAGCTTAGCCCAGGGATGGGGCTACACCTTC; CDR3: CASSLAQGWGYTF
D: -; J: TRBJ1-1; V: TRBV11-2; size: -; DNA: TGTGCCAGCAGCTTGGGGGGGGCGGAAAAGAACACTGAAGCTTTCTTT; CDR3: CASSLGGAEKNTEAFF
D: -; J: TRBJ1-5; V: TRBV6-1; size: -; DNA: TGTGCCAGCAGTGACCTGAGGCAGCTCCAGCATTTT; CDR3: CASSDLRQLQHF
D: -; J: TRBJ2-6; V: TRBV7-6; size: few; DNA: TGTGCCAGCAGCTTCGGGAGCTCTGGGGCCAACGTCCTGACTTTC; CDR3: CASSFGSSGANVLTF
D: -; J: TRBJ2-6; V: TRBV13; size: -; DNA: TGTGCCAGCAGCTTCGGGACTGGGGCCAACGTCCTGACTTTC; CDR3: CASSFGTGANVLTF
D: TRBD2; J: TRBJ2-1; V: TRBV28; size: once; DNA: TGTGCCAGCATCCCCAGGGCCGGGGGGGAAAACAATGAGCAGTTCTTC; CDR3: CASIPRAGGENNEQFF
D: -; J: TRBJ2-7; V: TRBV4-1; size: once; DNA: TGCGCCAGCAGCCAAGAGTCCAGGGCTGTAGGGGACGAGCAGTACTTC; CDR3: CASSQESRAVGDEQYF
D: -; J: TRBJ1-2; V: TRBV29-1; size: -; DNA: TGCAGCGTTGAAAGTCTACCAGGGCAAGGCTACACCTTC; CDR3: CSVESLPGQGYTF
D: -; J: TRBJ1-5; V: TRBV29-1; size: once; DNA: TGCAGCGTTGGCCCCCAGGGGAATCAGCCCCAGCATTTT; CDR3: CSVGPQGNQPQHF
D: TRBD1; J: TRBJ2-1; V: TRBV4-3; size: -; DNA: TGCGCCAGCAGCCACCCTAACAGGGGGCGGTTTATCAATGAGCAGTTCTTC; CDR3: CASSHPNRGRFINEQFF
D: TRBD1; J: TRBJ1-2; V: TRBV6-6; size: -; DNA: TGTGCCAGCACCCAATTGGGCCAGGGGGCGACCTATGGCTACACCTTC; CDR3: CASTQLGQGATYGYTF
D: -; J: TRBJ2-7; V: TRBV4-3; size: -; DNA: TGCGCCAGCAGCCAGGACAGAACCTACGAGCAGTACTTC; CDR3: CASSQDRTYEQYF
D: -; J: TRBJ2-5; V: TRBV9; size: -; DNA: TGTGCCAGCAGCGTAGACCTGCGGGAGACCCAGTACTTC; CDR3: CASSVDLRETQYF
D: -; J: TRBJ2-7; V: TRBV9; size: -; DNA: TGTGCCAGCAGCGTAGCTGCTCAGGGTGGCGAGCAGTACTTC; CDR3: CASSVAAQGGEQYF
D: -; J: TRBJ2-5; V: TRBV5-4; size: -; DNA: TGTGCCAGCAGCGCCACGGGTGCGGGACAAGAGACCCAGTACTTC; CDR3: CASSATGAGQETQYF
D: -; J: TRBJ1-5; V: TRBV19; size: -; DNA: TGTGCCAGTAGTATACTTTACGGAGGGCAGCCCCAGCATTTT; CDR3: CASSILYGGQPQHF
D: TRBD1; J: TRBJ1-5; V: TRBV2; size: -; DNA: TGTGCCAGCAGTGAGACAGGGAGGCCCCAGCATTTT; CDR3: CASSETGRPQHF
D: -; J: TRBJ1-1; V: TRBV28; size: -; DNA: TGTGCCAGTTACCTCAGGGGCTCTAACACTGAAGCTTTCTTT; CDR3: CASYLRGSNTEAFF
D: -; J: TRBJ2-7; V: TRBV27; size: -; DNA: TGTGCCAGCAGTTATGGGATAGGGGGCTACGAGCAGTACTTC; CDR3: CASSYGIGGYEQYF
D: TRBD1; J: TRBJ2-7; V: TRBV7-2; size: -; DNA: TGTGCCAGCAGCTTCGCCGACAGGGGCGAGCAGTACTTC; CDR3: CASSFADRGEQYF
D: -; J: TRBJ1-4; V: TRBV11-1; size: -; DNA: TGTGCCAGCAGCTTAGGCCAGGGGCCGGATGAAAAACTGTTTTTT; CDR3: CASSLGQGPDEKLFF
D: -; J: TRBJ2-2; V: TRBV25-1; size: few; DNA: TGTGCCAGCAGTCTCTTAGCGAGCACCGGGGAGCTGTTTTTT; CDR3: CASSLLASTGELFF
D: TRBD1; J: TRBJ1-4; V: TRBV7-6; size: once; DNA: TGTGCCAGCAGCCCGTCCCGGGACAGCGTCCGACTGTTTTTT; CDR3: CASSPSRDSVRLFF
D: TRBD2; J: TRBJ2-3; V: TRBV19; size: -; DNA: TGTGCCAGTAGTGTAGCTGGGGCTAGCGGGGCCCCACCTGCAGATACGCAGTATTTT; CDR3: CASSVAGASGAPPADTQYF
D: -; J: TRBJ2-7; V: TRBV7-9; size: few; DNA: TGTGCCAGCAGCTCGACACTAGAAGCCTACGAGCAGTACTTC; CDR3: CASSSTLEAYEQYF
D: TRBD2; J: TRBJ2-1; V: TRBV30; size: -; DNA: TGTGCCTGGAGTGTAGTCGCGGGAGTCAATGAGCAGTTCTTC; CDR3: CAWSVVAGVNEQFF
D: TRBD2; J: TRBJ2-1; V: TRBV5-6; size: once; DNA: TGTGCCAGCAGCCATATAGCGGGGGGCCGCAATGAGCAGTTCTTC; CDR3: CASSHIAGGRNEQFF
D: -; J: TRBJ2-2; V: TRBV28; size: -; DNA: TGTGCCAGCAGACAACAGGCTGGCACCGGGGAGCTGTTTTTT; CDR3: CASRQQAGTGELFF